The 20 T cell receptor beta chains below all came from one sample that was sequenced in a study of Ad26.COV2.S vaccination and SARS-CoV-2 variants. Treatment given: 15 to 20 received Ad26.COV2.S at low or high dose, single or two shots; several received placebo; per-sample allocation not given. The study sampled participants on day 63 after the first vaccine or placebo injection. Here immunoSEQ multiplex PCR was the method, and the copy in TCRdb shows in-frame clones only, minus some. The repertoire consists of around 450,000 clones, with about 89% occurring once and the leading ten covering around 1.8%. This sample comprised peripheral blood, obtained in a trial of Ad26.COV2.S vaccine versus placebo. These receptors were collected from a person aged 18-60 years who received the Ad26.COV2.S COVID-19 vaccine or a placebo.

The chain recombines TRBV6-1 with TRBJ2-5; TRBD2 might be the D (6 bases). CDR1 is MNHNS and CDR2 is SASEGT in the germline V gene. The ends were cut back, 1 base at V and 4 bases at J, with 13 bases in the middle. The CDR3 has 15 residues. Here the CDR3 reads CASSEGGDRRETQYF. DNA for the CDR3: TGTGCCAGCAGTGAAGGGGGGGATCGGCGAGAGACCCAGTACTTC.

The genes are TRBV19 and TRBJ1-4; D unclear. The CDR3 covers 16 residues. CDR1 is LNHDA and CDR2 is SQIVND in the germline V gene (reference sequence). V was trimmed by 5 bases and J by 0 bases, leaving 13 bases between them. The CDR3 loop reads CASSGRREATNEKLFF. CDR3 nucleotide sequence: TGTGCCAGTAGTGGGCGGAGAGAAGCAACTAATGAAAAACTGTTTTTT.

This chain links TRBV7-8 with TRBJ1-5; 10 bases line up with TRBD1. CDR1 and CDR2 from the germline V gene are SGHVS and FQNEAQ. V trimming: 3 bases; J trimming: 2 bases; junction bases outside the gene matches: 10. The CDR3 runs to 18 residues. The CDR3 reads CASSLFGTGEIGNQPQHF. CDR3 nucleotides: TGTGCCAGCAGCTTGTTTGGGACAGGGGAAATCGGCAATCAGCCCCAGCATTTT.

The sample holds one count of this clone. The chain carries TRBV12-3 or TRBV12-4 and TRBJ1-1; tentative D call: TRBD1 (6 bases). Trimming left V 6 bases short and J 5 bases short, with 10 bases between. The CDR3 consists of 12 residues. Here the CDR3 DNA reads TGTGCCAGCAGACAGGGAGGTACTGAAGCTTTCTTT. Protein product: CASRQGGTEAFF.

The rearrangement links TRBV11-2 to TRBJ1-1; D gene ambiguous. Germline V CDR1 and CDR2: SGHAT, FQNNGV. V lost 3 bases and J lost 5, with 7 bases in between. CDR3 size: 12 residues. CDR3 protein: CASSLWETEAFF. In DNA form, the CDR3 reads TGTGCCAGCAGCTTGTGGGAAACTGAAGCTTTCTTT. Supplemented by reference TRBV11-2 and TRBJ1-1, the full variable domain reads EAGVAQSPRYKIIEKRQSVAFWCNPISGHATLYWYQQILGQGPKLLIQFQNNGVVDDSQLPKDRFSAERLKGVDSTLKIQPAKLEDSAVYLCASSLWETEAFFGQGTRLTVV.

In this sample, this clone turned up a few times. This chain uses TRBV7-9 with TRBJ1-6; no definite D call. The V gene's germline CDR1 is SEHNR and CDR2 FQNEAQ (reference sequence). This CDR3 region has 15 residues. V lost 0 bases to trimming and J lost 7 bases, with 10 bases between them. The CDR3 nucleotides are TGTGCCAGCAGCTTAGCGGGCAGCCAAAATTCACCCCTCCACTTT. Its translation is CASSLAGSQNSPLHF.

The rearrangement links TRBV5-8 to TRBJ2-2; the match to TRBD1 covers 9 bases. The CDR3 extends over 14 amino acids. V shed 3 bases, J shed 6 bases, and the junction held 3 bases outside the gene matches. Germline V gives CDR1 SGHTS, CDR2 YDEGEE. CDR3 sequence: CASSWTGEAGELFF. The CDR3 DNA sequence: TGTGCCAGCAGCTGGACAGGGGAGGCCGGGGAGCTGTTTTTT. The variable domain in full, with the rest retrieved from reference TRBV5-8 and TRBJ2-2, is EAGVTQSPTHLIKTRGQQATLRCSPISGHTSVYWYQQALGLGLQFLLWYDEGEERNRGNFPPRFSGRQFPNYSSELNVNALELEDSALYLCASSWTGEAGELFFGEGSRLTVL.

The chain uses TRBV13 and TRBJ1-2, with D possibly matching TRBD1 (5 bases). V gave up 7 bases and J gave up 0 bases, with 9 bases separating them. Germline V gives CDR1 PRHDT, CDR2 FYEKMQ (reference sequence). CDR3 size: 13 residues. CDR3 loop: CASKRGTNYGYTF. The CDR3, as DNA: TGTGCCAGCAAGAGGGGAACTAACTATGGCTACACCTTC.

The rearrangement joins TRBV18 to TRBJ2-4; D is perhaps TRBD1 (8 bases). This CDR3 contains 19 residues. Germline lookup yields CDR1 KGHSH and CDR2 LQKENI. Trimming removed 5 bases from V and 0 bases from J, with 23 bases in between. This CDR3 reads CASSARLQGGLLAKNIQYF. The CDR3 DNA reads TGTGCCAGCTCAGCGCGGCTACAGGGGGGACTACTAGCCAAAAACATTCAGTACTTC.

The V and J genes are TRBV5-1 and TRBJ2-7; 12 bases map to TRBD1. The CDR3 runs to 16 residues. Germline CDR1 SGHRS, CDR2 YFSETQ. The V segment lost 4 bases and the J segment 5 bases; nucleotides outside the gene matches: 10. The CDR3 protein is CASSHKVGTGGHEQYF. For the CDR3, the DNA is TGCGCCAGCAGCCATAAGGTTGGGACAGGGGGCCACGAGCAGTACTTC.

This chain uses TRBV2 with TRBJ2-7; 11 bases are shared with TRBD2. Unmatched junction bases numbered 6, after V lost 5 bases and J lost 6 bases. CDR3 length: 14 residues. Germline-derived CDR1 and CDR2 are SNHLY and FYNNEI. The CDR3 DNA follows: TGTGCCAGCAGTCAACTAGCGGGAGCCTCCGAGCAGTACTTC. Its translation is CASSQLAGASEQYF.

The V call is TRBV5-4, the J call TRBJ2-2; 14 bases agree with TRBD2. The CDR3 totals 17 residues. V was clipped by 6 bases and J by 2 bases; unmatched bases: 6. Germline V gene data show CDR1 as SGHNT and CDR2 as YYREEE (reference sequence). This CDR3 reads CASTSGTSGSNTGELFF. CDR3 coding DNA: TGTGCCAGCACCTCCGGGACTAGCGGGAGCAACACCGGGGAGCTGTTTTTT.

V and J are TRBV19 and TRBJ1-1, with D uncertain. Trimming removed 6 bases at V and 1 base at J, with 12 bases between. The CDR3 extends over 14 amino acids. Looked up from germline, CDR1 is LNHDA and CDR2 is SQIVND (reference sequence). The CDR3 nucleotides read TGTGCCAGTAGCCGAGAGGACCCGAACACTGAAGCTTTCTTT. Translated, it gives CASSREDPNTEAFF.

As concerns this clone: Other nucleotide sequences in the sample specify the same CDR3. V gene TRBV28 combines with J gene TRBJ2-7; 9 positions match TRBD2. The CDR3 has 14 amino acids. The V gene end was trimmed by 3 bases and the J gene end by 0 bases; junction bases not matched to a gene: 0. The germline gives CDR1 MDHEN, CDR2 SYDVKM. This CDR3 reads CASSFSGSSYEQYF. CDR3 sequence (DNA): TGTGCCAGCAGTTTTAGCGGGAGCTCCTACGAGCAGTACTTC.

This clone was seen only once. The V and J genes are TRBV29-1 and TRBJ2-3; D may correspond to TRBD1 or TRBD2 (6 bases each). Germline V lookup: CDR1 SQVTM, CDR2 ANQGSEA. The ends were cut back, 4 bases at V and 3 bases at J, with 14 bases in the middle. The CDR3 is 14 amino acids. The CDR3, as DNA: TGCAGCGTTGCGAAGGGGGGAAGTACAGATACGCAGTATTTT. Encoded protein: CSVAKGGSTDTQYF.

The CDR3 is CASSLWGDNEQFF. Here the CDR3 DNA reads TGTGCCAGCAGCTTGTGGGGGGACAATGAGCAGTTCTTC. The genes are TRBV5-8 and TRBJ2-1, with a tentative D call TRBD2 (6 bases). Trimming took off 1 base at V and 5 bases at J, with 7 bases between the two ends. Germline CDR1 SGHTS, CDR2 YDEGEE. This CDR3 is built from 13 residues.

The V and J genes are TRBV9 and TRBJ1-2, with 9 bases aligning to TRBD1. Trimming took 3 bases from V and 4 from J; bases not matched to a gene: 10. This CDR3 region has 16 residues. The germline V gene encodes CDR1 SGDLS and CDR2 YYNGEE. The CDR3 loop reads CASSGSGTGFGYGYTF. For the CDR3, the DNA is TGTGCCAGCAGCGGTTCCGGGACAGGGTTTGGCTATGGCTACACCTTC.

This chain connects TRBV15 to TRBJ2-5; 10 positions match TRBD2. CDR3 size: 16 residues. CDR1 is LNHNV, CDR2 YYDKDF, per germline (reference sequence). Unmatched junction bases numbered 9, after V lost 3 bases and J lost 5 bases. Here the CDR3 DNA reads TGTGCCACCAGCAGCCCTTCTAGCGGGAGTCGGGAGACCCAGTACTTC. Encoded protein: CATSSPSSGSRETQYF.

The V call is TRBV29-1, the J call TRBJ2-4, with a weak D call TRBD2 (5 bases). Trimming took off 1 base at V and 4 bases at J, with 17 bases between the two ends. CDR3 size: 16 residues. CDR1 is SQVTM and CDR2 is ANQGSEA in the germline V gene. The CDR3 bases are TGCAGCGTTGAAGTAATCGGTAGTGGACTGAAAAACATTCAGTACTTC. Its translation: CSVEVIGSGLKNIQYF.

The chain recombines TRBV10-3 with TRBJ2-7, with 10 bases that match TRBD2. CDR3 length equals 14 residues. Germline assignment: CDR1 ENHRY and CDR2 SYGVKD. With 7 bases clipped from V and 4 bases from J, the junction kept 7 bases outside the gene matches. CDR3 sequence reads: CAIKAVAGGYEQYF. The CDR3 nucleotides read TGTGCCATCAAGGCCGTAGCGGGGGGTTACGAGCAGTACTTC.